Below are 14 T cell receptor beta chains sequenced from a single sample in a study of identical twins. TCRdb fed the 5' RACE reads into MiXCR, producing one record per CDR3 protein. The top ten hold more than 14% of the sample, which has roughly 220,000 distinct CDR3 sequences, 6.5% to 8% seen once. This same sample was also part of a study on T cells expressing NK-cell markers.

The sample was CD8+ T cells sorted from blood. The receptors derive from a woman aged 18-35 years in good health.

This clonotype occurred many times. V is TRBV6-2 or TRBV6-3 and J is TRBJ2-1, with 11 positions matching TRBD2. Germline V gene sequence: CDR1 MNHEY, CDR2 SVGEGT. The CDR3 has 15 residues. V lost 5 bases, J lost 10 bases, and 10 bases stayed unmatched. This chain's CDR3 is CASSLAGGPRGEQFF. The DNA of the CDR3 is TGTGCCAGCAGTCTAGCGGGGGGCCCCCGGGGAGAGCAGTTCTTC.

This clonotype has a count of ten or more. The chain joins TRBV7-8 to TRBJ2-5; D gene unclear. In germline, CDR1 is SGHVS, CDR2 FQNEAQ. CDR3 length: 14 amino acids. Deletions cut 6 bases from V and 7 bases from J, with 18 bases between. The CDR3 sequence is CASSPISKFGTQYF. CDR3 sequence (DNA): TGTGCCAGCAGTCCGATTTCGAAATTCGGGACCCAGTACTTC.

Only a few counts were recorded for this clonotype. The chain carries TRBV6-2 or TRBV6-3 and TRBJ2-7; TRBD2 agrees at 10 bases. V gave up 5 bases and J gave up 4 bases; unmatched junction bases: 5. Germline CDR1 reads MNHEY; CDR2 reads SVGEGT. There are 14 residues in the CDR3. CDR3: CASSPGTSVYEQYF. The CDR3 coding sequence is TGTGCCAGCAGTCCAGGGACTAGCGTGTACGAGCAGTACTTC.

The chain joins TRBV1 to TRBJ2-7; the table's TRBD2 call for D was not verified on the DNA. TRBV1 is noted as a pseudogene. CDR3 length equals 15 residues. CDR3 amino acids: CTSSFSRSDKYEQYF. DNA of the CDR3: TGCACCAGCAGCTTCTCCCGTTCGGACAAATACGAGCAGTACTTC.

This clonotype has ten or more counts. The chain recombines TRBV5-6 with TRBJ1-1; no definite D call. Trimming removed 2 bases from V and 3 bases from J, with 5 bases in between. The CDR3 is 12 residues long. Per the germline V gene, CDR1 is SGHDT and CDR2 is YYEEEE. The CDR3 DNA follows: TGTGCCAGCAGCTTATGGGACACTGAAGCTTTCTTT. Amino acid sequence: CASSLWDTEAFF.

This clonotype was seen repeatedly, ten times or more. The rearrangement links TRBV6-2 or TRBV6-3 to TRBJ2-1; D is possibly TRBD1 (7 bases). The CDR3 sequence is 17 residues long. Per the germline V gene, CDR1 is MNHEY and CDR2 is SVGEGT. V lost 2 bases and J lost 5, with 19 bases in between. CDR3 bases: TGTGCCAGCAGTTACAGTGGCGGGGACAGCCGCAACAATGAGCAGTTCTTC. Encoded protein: CASSYSGGDSRNNEQFF.

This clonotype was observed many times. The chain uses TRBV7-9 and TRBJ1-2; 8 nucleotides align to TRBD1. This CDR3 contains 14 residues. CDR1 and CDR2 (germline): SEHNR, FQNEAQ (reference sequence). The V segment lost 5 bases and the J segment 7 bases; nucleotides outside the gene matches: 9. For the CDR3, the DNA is TGTGCCAGCAGCATGGGTACAGGGGGACGTGGCTACACCTTC. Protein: CASSMGTGGRGYTF.

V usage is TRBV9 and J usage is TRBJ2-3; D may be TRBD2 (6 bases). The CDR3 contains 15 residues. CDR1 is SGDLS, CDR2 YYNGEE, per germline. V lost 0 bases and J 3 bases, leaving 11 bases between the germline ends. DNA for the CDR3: TGTGCCAGCAGCGTAGGGGGGAGGCATACAGATACGCAGTATTTT. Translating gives CASSVGGRHTDTQYF.

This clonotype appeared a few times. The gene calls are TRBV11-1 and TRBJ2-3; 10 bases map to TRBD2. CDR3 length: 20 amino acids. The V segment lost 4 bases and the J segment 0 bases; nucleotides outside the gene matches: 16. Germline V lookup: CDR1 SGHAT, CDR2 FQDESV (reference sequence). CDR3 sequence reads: CASSSKWASGRPSSTDTQYF. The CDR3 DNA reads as TGTGCCAGCAGCTCAAAGTGGGCTAGCGGGAGACCTTCTAGCACAGATACGCAGTATTTT.

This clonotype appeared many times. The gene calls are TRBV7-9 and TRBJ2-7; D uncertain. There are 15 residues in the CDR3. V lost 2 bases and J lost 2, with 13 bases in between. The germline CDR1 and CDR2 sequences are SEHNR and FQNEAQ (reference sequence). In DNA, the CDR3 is TGTGCCAGCAGCTTAATACTATCACCCCCCTACGAGCAGTACTTC. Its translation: CASSLILSPPYEQYF.

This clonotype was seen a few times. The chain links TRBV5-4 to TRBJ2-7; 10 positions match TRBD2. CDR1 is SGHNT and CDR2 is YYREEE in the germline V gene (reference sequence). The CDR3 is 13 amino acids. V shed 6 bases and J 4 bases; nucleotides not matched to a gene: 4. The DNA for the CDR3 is TGTGCCAGCAAGGCTAGCGGGAGTTACGAGCAGTACTTC. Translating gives CASKASGSYEQYF.

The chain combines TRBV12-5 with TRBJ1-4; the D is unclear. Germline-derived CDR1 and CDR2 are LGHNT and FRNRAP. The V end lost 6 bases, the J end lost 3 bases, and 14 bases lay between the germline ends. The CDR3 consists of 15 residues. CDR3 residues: CASGARRWPNEKLFF. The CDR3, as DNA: TGTGCTAGTGGCGCACGCCGGTGGCCTAATGAAAAACTGTTTTTT.

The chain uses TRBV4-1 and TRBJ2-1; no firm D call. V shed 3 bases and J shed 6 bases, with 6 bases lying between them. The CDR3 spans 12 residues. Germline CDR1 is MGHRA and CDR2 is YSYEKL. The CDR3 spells CASSHRVNEQFF. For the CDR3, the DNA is TGCGCCAGCAGCCACCGGGTCAATGAGCAGTTCTTC.

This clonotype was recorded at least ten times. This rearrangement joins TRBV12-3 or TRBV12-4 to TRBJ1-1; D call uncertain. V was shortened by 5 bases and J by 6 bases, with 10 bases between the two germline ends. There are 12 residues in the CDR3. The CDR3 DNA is TGTGCCAGCAGTCGGGGATCCCCTGAAGCTTTCTTT. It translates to CASSRGSPEAFF.